This T cell receptor beta chain was identified in a study of neoadjuvant anti-PD-1 for oral cavity cancer. About the research overall: Patients without progression received a fourth nivolumab dose around day 43, then surgical resection on days 50-56.

Most PBMC samples had 480 ng input DNA in six replicates. The table came from immunoSEQ multiplex PCR; TCRdb's copy has only in-frame clones and leaves some out. The sample lists 75,000 to 100,000 clones, under 85% occurring once. On this clone itself: The same CDR3 also results from other DNA sequences found in this sample.

This CDR3 contains 15 residues. Germline V gene data show CDR1 as SNHLY and CDR2 as FYNNEI. V dropped 3 bases and J dropped 1; count of bases not matched to a gene: 3. The sample was PBMCs, taken before nivolumab (anti-PD-1) treatment. The chain recombines TRBV2 with TRBJ2-1; 7 bases are shared with TRBD2. The receptor was derived from a person aged 35-79 years with oral cavity squamous cell carcinoma. This CDR3 is CASSESGTSYNEQFF. The CDR3 DNA reads as TGTGCCAGCAGTGAGAGCGGGACTTCCTACAATGAGCAGTTCTTC.